This T cell receptor beta chain was observed in a study of blood T cell repertoires in COVID-19. Whole-study context: From T cells, B-cell-depleted T cells, or PBMCs came the material, which was cDNA or gDNA.

In the source study's methods: By means of reference gene primer amplification, nucleated cell counts were estimated. Repertoires were generated with immunoSEQ multiplex PCR, while TCRdb's copy carries only in-frame clones and drops some. V and J calls and clone size follow that table, whereas D and trimming were derived from the DNA. The profile shows about 390,000 clones, around 87% of them singletons. There are 16 residues in the CDR3. Germline V gene sequence: CDR1 WNHNN, CDR2 SYGVQD (reference sequence). Trimming removed 3 bases from V and 4 bases from J; junction bases left unmatched: 8. This TCR derives from a woman in her sixties or seventies with COVID-19, enrolled during active disease. The sequencing sample was made of peripheral blood. V gene TRBV10-1 combines with J gene TRBJ1-1; the match to TRBD1 covers 10 bases. The CDR3 loop reads CASSDRDRGLGTEAFF. CDR3 DNA sequence: TGCGCCAGCAGTGACCGAGACAGGGGGCTCGGCACTGAAGCTTTCTTT.